Presented here are 3 T cell receptor beta chains from one specimen sequenced in a study of blood T cell repertoires in COVID-19 (dated by TCRdb to between 2020 and 2021). Library method: the immunoSEQ multiplex PCR assay. As stored in TCRdb, this immuneACCESS dataset retains in-frame rearrangements with V and J assigned. A fraction of the clones does not appear; measured against another copy, unresolved V genes explain less than half of the discrepancy, and the remainder lacks a known reason. The sample contains some 66,000 clones, roughly 92% of them found a single time. The ten largest make up about 3.1% of the sample. The sequencing sample was made of peripheral blood. These receptors were obtained from a man aged 70 or older with active COVID-19.

The CDR3 region is CASSPGSQAHYGYTF. CDR3 nucleotides: TGTGCCAGCAGTCCAGGGTCACAGGCCCACTATGGCTACACCTTC. The rearrangement uses TRBV28 and TRBJ1-2, with D possibly TRBD1 on 5 matching bases. The CDR3 is 15 residues long. Trimming shortened V by 5 bases and J by 3 bases, and 16 bases separated the two germline ends. Germline V gene data show CDR1 as MDHEN and CDR2 as SYDVKM.

V gene TRBV20-1 combines with J gene TRBJ1-2, with a weak D call TRBD1 (5 bases). There are 10 residues in the CDR3. Germline assignment: CDR1 DFQATT and CDR2 SNEGSKA (reference sequence). Here the CDR3 reads CRADKSGYTF. In nucleotides, the CDR3 is TGCAGGGCGGACAAGTCCGGCTACACCTTC.

The J gene is TRBJ2-2, the V gene TRBV5-1, with unresolved D. V shed 4 bases and J shed 0 bases, with 13 bases lying between them. Germline assignment: CDR1 SGHRS and CDR2 YFSETQ. The CDR3 has 16 residues. The chain's CDR3 is CASSPGSTANTGELFF. In DNA, the CDR3 is TGCGCCAGCAGCCCCGGTAGTACAGCGAACACCGGGGAGCTGTTTTTT.